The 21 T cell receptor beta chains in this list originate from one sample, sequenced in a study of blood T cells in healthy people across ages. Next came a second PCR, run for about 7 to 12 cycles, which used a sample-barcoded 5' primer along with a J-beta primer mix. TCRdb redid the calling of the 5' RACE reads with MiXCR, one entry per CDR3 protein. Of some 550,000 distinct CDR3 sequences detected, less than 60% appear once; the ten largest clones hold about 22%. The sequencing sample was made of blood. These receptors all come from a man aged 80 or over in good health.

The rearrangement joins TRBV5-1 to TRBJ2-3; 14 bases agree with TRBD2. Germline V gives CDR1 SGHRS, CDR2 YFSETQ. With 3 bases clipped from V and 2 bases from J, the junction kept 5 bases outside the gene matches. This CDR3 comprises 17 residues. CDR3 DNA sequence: TGCGCCAGCAGCTCCTCGGGACTAGCGGGGGACACAGATACGCAGTATTTT. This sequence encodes CASSSSGLAGDTDTQYF. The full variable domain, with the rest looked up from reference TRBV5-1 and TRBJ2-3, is KAGVTQTPRYLIKTRGQQVTLSCSPISGHRSVSWYQQTPGQGLQFLFEYFSETQRNKGNFPGRFSGRQFSNSRSEMNVSTLELGDSALYLCASSSSGLAGDTDTQYFGPGTRLTVL.

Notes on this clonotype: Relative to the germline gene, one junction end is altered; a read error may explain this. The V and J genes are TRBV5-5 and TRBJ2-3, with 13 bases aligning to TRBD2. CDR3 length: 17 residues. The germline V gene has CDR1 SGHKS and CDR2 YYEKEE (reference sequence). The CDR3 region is CAGSQTSGGLSTDTQYF. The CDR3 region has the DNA TGTGCCGGCAGCCAGACTAGCGGGGGGCTAAGCACAGATACGCAGTATTTT.

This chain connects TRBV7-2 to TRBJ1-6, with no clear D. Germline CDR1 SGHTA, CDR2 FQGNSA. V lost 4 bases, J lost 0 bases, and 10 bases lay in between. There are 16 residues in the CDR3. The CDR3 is CASSSDRSSYNSPLHF. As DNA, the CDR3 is TGTGCCAGCAGCTCGGACCGGAGCTCCTATAATTCACCCCTCCACTTT.

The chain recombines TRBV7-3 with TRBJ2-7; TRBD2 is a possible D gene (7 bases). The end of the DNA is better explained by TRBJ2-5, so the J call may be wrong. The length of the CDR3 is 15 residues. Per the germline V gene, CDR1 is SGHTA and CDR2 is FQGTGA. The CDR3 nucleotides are TGTGCCAGCAGCTTAAGTGGGGGGGCGGTGGAGACCCAGTACTTC. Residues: CASSLSGGAVETQYF.

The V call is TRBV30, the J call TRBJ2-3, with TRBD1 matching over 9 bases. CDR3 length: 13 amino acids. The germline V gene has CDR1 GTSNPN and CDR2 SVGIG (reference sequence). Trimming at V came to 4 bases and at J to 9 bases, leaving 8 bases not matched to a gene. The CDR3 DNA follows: TGTGCCTGGACCCCGCCGGGACAGGGAACGCAGTATTTT. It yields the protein CAWTPPGQGTQYF.

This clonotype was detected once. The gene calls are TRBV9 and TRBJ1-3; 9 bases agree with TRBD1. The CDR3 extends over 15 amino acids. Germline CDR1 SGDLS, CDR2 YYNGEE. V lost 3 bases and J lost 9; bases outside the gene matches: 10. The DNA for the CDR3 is TGTGCCAGCAGCGGCTCCGGGACAGGGTCATCCACCATATATTTT. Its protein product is CASSGSGTGSSTIYF.

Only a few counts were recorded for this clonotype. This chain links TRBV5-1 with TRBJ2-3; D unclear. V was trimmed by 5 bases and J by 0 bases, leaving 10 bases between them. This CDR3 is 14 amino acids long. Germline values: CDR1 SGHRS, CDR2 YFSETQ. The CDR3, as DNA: TGCGCCAGCAGAGTTGCGGCAAGCACAGATACGCAGTATTTT. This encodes CASRVAASTDTQYF.

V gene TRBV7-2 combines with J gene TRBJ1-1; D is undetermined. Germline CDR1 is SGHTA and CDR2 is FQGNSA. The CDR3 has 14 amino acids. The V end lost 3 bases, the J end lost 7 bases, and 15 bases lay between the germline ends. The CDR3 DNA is TGTGCCAGCAGCTTCGCAGGCCGGCCCAATGAAGCTTTCTTT. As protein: CASSFAGRPNEAFF.

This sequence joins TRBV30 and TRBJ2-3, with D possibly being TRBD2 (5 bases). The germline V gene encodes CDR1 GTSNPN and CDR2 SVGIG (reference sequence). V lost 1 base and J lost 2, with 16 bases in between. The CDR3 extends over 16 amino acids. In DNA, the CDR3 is TGTGCCTGGAGTGCGCCCTGGGCTAGCACCACAGATACGCAGTATTTT. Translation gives CAWSAPWASTTDTQYF.

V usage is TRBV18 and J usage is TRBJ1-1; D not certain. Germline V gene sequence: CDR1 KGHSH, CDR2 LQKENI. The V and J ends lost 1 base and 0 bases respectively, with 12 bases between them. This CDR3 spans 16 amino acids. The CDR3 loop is CASSPQGSMLNTEAFF. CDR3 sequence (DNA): TGTGCCAGCTCACCACAGGGCTCAATGCTGAACACTGAAGCTTTCTTT.

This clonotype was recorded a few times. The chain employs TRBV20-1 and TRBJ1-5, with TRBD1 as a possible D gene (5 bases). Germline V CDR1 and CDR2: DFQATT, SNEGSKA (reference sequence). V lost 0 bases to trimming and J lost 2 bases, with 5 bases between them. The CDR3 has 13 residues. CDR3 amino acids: CSAREGGNQPQHF. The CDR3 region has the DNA TGCAGTGCTAGAGAGGGGGGCAATCAGCCCCAGCATTTT.

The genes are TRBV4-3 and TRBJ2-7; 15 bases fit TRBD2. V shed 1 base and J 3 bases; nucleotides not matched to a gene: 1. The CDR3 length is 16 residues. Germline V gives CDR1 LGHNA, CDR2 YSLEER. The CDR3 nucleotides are TGCGCCAGCAGCCAAGGGGGACTAGCGGGAGGCTACGAGCAGTACTTC. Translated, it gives CASSQGGLAGGYEQYF.

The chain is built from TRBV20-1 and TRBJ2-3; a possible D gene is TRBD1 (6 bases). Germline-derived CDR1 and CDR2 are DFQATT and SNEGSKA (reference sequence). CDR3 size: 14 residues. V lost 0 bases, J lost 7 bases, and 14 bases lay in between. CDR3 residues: CSARDPGDIHTQYF. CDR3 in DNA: TGCAGTGCTAGAGATCCTGGGGACATCCATACGCAGTATTTT.

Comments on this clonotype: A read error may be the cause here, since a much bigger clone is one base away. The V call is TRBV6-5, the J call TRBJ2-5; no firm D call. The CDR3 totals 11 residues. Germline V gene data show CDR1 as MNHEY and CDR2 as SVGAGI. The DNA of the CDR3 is TGTGTCAGCAGTAACACGGGGACCCAGTACTTC. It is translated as CVSSNTGTQYF.

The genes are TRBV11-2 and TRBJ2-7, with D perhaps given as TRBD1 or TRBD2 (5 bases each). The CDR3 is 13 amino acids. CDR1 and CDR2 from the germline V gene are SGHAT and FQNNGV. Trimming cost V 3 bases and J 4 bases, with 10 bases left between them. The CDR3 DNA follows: TGTGCCAGCAGCTTGAACGGGGCGTACGAGCAGTACTTC. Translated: CASSLNGAYEQYF.

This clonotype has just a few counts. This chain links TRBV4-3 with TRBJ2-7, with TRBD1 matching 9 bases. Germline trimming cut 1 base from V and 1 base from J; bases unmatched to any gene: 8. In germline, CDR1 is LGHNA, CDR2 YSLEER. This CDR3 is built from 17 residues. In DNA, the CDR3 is TGCGCCAGCAGCCAAGGAGCGGGGACAGGGTGGTCCTACGAGCAGTACTTC. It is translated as CASSQGAGTGWSYEQYF.

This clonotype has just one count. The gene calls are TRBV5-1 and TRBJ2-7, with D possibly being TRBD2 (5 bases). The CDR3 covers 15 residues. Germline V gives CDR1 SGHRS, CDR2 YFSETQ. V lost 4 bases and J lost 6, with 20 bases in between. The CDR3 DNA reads TGCGCCAGCAGCCCCCGAGCCCCCGGAGAGGGCGAGCAGTACTTC. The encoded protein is CASSPRAPGEGEQYF.

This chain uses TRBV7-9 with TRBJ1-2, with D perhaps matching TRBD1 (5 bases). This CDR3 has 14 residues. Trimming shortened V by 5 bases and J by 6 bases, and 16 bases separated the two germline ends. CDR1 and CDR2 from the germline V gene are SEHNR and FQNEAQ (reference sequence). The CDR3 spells CASSPASGSHGYTF. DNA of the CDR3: TGTGCCAGCAGCCCAGCGTCAGGGTCTCATGGCTACACCTTC.

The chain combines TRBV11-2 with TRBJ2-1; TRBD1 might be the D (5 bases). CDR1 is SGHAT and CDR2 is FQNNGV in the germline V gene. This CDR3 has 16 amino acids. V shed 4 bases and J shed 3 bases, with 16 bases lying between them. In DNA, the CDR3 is TGTGCCAGCAGCTCGGCAGGGAATCTAAACTACAATGAGCAGTTCTTC. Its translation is CASSSAGNLNYNEQFF.

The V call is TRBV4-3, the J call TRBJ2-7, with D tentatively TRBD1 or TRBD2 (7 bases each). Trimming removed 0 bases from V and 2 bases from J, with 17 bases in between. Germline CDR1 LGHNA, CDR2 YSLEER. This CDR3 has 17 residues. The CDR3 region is CASSQEYGAGGAYEQYF. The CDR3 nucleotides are TGCGCCAGCAGCCAAGAATACGGGGCAGGGGGGGCCTACGAGCAGTACTTC.

CDR3 loop: CAISVTGAVGDQPQHF. CDR3 sequence (DNA): TGTGCCATCAGTGTCACGGGCGCCGTAGGGGATCAGCCCCAGCATTTT. The chain uses TRBV10-3 and TRBJ1-5; tentatively, D is TRBD1 (5 bases). V was cut by 4 bases and J by 5 bases, with 18 bases left in between. The V gene's germline CDR1 is ENHRY and CDR2 SYGVKD. This CDR3 is 16 amino acids long.